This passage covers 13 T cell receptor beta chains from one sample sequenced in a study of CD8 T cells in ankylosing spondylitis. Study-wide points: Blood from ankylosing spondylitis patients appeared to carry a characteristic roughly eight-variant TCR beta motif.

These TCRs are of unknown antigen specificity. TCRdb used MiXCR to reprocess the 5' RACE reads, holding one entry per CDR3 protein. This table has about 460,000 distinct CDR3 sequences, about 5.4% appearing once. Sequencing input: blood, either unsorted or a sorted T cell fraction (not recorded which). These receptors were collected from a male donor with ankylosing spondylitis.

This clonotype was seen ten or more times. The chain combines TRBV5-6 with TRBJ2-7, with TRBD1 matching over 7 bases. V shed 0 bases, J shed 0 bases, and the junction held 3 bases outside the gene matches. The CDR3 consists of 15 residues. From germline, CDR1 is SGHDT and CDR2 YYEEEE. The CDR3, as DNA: TGTGCCAGCAGCTTGGTAGGGACAGCCTCCTACGAGCAGTACTTC. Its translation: CASSLVGTASYEQYF.

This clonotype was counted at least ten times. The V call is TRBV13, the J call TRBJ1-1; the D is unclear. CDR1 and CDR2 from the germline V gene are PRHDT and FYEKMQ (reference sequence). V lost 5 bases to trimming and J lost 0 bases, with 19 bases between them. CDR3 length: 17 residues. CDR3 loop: CASSPSGSMSMNTEAFF. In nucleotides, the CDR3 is TGTGCCAGCAGCCCCTCTGGCAGCATGTCAATGAACACTGAAGCTTTCTTT.

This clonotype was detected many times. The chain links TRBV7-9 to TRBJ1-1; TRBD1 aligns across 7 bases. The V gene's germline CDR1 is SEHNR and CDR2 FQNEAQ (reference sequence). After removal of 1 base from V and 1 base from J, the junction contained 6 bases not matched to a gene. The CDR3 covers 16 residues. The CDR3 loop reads CASSLESGTENTEAFF. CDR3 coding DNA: TGTGCCAGCAGCTTAGAGTCCGGGACAGAGAACACTGAAGCTTTCTTT.

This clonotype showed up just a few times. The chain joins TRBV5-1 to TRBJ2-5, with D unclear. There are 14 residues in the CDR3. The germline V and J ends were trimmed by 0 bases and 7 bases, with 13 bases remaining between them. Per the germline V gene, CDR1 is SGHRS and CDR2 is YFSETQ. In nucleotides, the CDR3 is TGCGCCAGCAGCTTGGAATCACTCAGATCGACCCAGTACTTC. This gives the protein CASSLESLRSTQYF.

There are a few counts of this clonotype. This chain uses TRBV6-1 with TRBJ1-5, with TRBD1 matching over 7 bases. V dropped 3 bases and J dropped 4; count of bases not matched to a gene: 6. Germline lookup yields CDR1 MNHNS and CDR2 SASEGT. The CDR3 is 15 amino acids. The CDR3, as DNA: TGTGCCAGCAGTGACCAGACAGGGTTAAATCAGCCCCAGCATTTT. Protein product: CASSDQTGLNQPQHF.

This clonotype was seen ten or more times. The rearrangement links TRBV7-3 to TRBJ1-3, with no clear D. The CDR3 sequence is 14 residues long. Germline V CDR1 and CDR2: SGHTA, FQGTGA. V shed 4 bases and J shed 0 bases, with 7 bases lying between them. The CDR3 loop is CASSYDGSGNTIYF. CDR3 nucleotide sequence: TGTGCCAGCAGCTATGACGGCTCTGGAAACACCATATATTTT.

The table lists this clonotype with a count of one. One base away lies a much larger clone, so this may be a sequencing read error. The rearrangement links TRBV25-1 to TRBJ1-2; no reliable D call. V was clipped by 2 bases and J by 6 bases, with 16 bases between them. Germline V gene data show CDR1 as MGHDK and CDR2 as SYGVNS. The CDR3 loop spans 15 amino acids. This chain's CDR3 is CASSEAGLGIHGYTF. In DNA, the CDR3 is TGTGCCAGCAGTGAAGCCGGACTGGGAATTCATGGCTACACCTTC.

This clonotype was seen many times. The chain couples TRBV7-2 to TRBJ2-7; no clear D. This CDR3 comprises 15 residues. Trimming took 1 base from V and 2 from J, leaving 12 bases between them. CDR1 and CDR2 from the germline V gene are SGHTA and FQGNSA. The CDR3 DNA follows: TGTGCCAGCAGCTTAGGGGCGGATGGAACCTACGAGCAGTACTTC. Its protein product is CASSLGADGTYEQYF.

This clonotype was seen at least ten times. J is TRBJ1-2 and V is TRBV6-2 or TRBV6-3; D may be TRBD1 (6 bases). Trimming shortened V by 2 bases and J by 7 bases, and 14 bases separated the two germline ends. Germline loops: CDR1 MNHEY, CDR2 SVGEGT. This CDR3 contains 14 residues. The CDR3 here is CASSYGTIDFGYTF. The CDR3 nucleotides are TGTGCCAGCAGTTACGGGACAATCGACTTTGGCTACACCTTC.

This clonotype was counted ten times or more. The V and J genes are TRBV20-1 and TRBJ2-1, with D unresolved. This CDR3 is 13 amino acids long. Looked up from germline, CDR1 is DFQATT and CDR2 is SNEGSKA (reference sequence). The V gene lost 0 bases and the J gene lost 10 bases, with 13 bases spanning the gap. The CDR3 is CSARDYGRGEQFF. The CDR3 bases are TGCAGTGCTAGAGATTACGGGCGAGGCGAGCAGTTCTTC.

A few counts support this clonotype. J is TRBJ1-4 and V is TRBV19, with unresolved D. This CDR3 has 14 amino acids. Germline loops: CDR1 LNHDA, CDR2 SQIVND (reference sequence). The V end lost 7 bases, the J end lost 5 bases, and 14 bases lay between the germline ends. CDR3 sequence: CASTRLSTNEKLFF. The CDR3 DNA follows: TGTGCCAGTACAAGACTGAGTACCAATGAAAAACTGTTTTTT.

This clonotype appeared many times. The CDR3 protein is CASQTANTGELFF. The CDR3 DNA follows: TGTGCCAGCCAGACAGCGAACACCGGGGAGCTGTTTTTT. The chain combines TRBV7-9 with TRBJ2-2; perhaps TRBD1 as D (5 bases). V shed 8 bases and J shed 0 bases, with 7 bases lying between them. The CDR3 contains 13 residues. Germline values: CDR1 SEHNR, CDR2 FQNEAQ (reference sequence).

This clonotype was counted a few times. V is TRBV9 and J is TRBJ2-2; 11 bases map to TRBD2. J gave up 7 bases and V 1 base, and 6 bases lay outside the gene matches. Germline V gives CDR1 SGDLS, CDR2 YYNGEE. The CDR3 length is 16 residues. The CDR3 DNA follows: TGTGCCAGCAGCGTATTAGCGGGGGGGCCGCTCGGGGAGCTGTTTTTT. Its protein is CASSVLAGGPLGELFF.